This TCR beta chain was sequenced for a study of blood T cell repertoires in COVID-19. Turning to the study itself: The study drew acute and convalescent COVID-19 samples from the United States, Italy and Spain.

In the original analysis: Amplification of reference gene primers provided the estimated nucleated cell counts. Assay: immunoSEQ multiplex PCR; the TCRdb copy retains only in-frame clones and omits some. Clonal size and the V and J genes are those of that table, whereas D and trimming came from the DNA. Here the sample spans under 200,000 clones, about nine tenths being singletons. The CDR3 sequence is 19 residues long. The junction had 15 bases not matched to a gene; V was cut back by 1 base and J by 2 bases. Germline assignment: CDR1 SGHTA and CDR2 FQGNSA. This clone was counted once. The receptor comes from a man younger than 35 with acute or convalescent COVID-19. The rearrangement uses TRBV7-2 and TRBJ2-5, with 8 nucleotides matching TRBD1. Sequencing was carried out using peripheral blood. The CDR3 reads CASSLGFIRGQDYQETQYF. The CDR3 nucleotides read TGTGCCAGCAGCTTAGGTTTTATCAGGGGGCAAGACTATCAAGAGACCCAGTACTTC.